This is a list of T cell receptor beta chains from one sample in a study of blood T cell repertoires in COVID-19. Produced via immunoSEQ multiplex PCR; TCRdb's table is partial and in-frame only. The sample consists of approximately 500,000 clones, approximately 83% of them appearing once. Sequencing used peripheral blood. These receptor sequences come from a human donor in a cohort sampled during active COVID-19. Both conserved end residues are part of each CDR3. Fields, in order: D gene, J gene, clone size, V gene, CDR3 DNA, CDR3 protein. A D gene is named only where the DNA matches it firmly. Clone sizes are given selectively: once, few, many, or a class where the clone is expanded.

>TRBD1|TRBJ2-2|.|TRBV19
TGTGCCACACGGCGGGACAGGCCTGCGAACACCGGGGAGCTGTTTTTT
CATRRDRPANTGELFF
>.|TRBJ1-2|.|TRBV19
TGTGCCAGTAGTCCTCAGGAATTCAGAGTCTATGGCTACACCTTC
CASSPQEFRVYGYTF
>.|TRBJ1-1|.|TRBV3-1/TRBV3-2
TGTGCCAGCAGCCAAGCCCCTGGGGGGGGAGCTTTCTTT
CASSQAPGGGAFF
>.|TRBJ1-2|.|TRBV12-3/TRBV12-4
TGTGCCAGCAGTTTAAGGGCAGGGAATGGCTACACCTTC
CASSLRAGNGYTF
>.|TRBJ1-1|.|TRBV2
TGTGCCAGCACCTATACACGGGGAACTGAAGCTTTCTTT
CASTYTRGTEAFF
>.|TRBJ1-2|.|TRBV25-1
TGTGCCAGCAGTGAAAATCGAGACAGGTTCCACCTCTATGGCTACACCTTC
CASSENRDRFHLYGYTF
>TRBD1|TRBJ1-2|.|TRBV9
TGTGCCAGCAGCGACGGACAGGGGACCCCTAACTATGGCTACACCTTC
CASSDGQGTPNYGYTF
>TRBD2|TRBJ2-1|.|TRBV2
TGTGCCAGCAGGTTTGGTCTAGCGGGCCCCTACAATGAGCAGTTCTTC
CASRFGLAGPYNEQFF
>TRBD2|TRBJ2-7|.|TRBV7-9
TGTGCCAGCAGCTGGACTAGCCCCGAGCAGTACTTC
CASSWTSPEQYF
>TRBD1|TRBJ1-1|.|TRBV24-1
TGTGCCACCAGGGGGGCAGGGGGATCGGGCACTGAAGCTTTCTTT
CATRGAGGSGTEAFF
>TRBD1|TRBJ2-5|.|TRBV7-7
TGTGCTAGCAGTTTTGACAGGGTAGAGACCCAGTACTTC
CASSFDRVETQYF
>.|TRBJ1-3|few|TRBV24-1
TGTGCCACCAGTGATGGGACATCCCCAGCGGGGGACACCATATATTTT
CATSDGTSPAGDTIYF
>TRBD1|TRBJ1-4|.|TRBV7-6
TGTGCCAGCAGCACACAGGGGGCCCCTAATGAAAAACTGTTTTTT
CASSTQGAPNEKLFF
>.|TRBJ1-2|.|TRBV11-2
TGTGCCAGCAGCACTATCAAGGGAGGCAGGAACTATGGCTACACCTTC
CASSTIKGGRNYGYTF
>.|TRBJ1-1|.|TRBV4-1
TGCGCCAGCAGCCAAGAGGCGGGACGCACTGAAGCTTTCTTT
CASSQEAGRTEAFF
>.|TRBJ1-3|.|TRBV19
TGTGCCAGTAGTATCCCAGGGCCCGGAAACACCATATATTTT
CASSIPGPGNTIYF
>.|TRBJ2-1|.|TRBV6-5
TGTGCCAGCAGTTACATCCCATCCTCCTACAATGAGCAGTTCTTC
CASSYIPSSYNEQFF
>.|TRBJ1-1|.|TRBV3-1/TRBV3-2
TGTGCCAGCAGCCAAGGTACGGACACTGAAGCTTTCTTT
CASSQGTDTEAFF
>TRBD2|TRBJ2-7|.|TRBV27
TGTGCCAGCAGTCATAAAGCGGGAAGGGGCTACGAGCAGTACTTC
CASSHKAGRGYEQYF
>.|TRBJ2-5|.|TRBV6-5
TGTGCCAGCAGTTATCGCGGGGTACAAGAGACCCAGTACTTC
CASSYRGVQETQYF
>.|TRBJ1-1|.|TRBV6-5
TGTGCCAGCAGTTATTACAGGAGCATGAACACTGAAGCTTTCTTT
CASSYYRSMNTEAFF
>.|TRBJ2-7|.|TRBV9
TGTGCCAGCAGCGTAAGACATGGCTATCGTTCCTACGAGCAGTACTTC
CASSVRHGYRSYEQYF
>.|TRBJ1-4|.|TRBV4-3
TGCGCCAGCAGCCAAGGATACCAGGGGGAAAAACTGTTTTTT
CASSQGYQGEKLFF
>TRBD1|TRBJ1-2|.|TRBV3-1/TRBV3-2
TGTGCCAGCAGCCCCCTCTGGACAGGGAACTATGGCTACACCTTC
CASSPLWTGNYGYTF
>TRBD1|TRBJ1-4|.|TRBV5-1
TGCGCCAGCAGCTTGGTCCAGGGGGATGAAAAACTGTTTTTT
CASSLVQGDEKLFF
>TRBD1|TRBJ2-3|.|TRBV19
TGTGCCAGTAGTATAGGGGACAGGGGGCCTGATACGCAGTATTTT
CASSIGDRGPDTQYF
>TRBD2|TRBJ2-4|.|TRBV5-1
TGCGCCAGCAGCTTGGATCATAGCGGGAGGATTGTCAAAAACATTCAGTACTTC
CASSLDHSGRIVKNIQYF
>TRBD2|TRBJ2-1|.|TRBV6-5
TGTGCCAGCACCTGGGGAGCGGGAGGAGGAGATGAGCAGTTCTTC
CASTWGAGGGDEQFF
>TRBD1|TRBJ1-2|.|TRBV4-1
TGCGCCAGCAGCCAAGCGGACAGGGGGATTCCTAGCTACACCTTC
CASSQADRGIPSYTF
>.|TRBJ2-1|many|TRBV9
TGTGCCAGCAGCGTAGCGGTGGTAAACAATGAGCAGTTCTTC
CASSVAVVNNEQFF
>TRBD2|TRBJ2-7|.|TRBV7-9
TGTGCCAGCAGCTTAGGGCTAGCGGGAGGGTACTACGAGCAGTACTTC
CASSLGLAGGYYEQYF
>.|TRBJ2-5|.|TRBV25-1
TGTGCCAGCAGTTCGGGAGCCGGGGTGACCCAGTACTTC
CASSSGAGVTQYF
>TRBD1|TRBJ1-6|.|TRBV9
TGTGCCAGCAGCCCGACGGACAGGCCTAGTTCACCCCTCCACTTT
CASSPTDRPSSPLHF
>.|TRBJ2-5|.|TRBV3-1/TRBV3-2
TGTGCCAGCAGCCCCACCTTACGAGGGCGCGAGACCCAGTACTTC
CASSPTLRGRETQYF
>.|TRBJ2-7|.|TRBV7-2
TGTGCCAGCAGCTTAGGGCAGGGAGGCTACGAGCAGTACTTC
CASSLGQGGYEQYF
>.|TRBJ2-1|.|TRBV7-3
TGTGCCAGCAGCCAGGGCAGGGCGGATGAGCAGTTCTTC
CASSQGRADEQFF
>TRBD2|TRBJ2-7|.|TRBV18
TGTGCCAGCTCCCCACTAGCGGGGGCCTACGAGCAGTACTTC
CASSPLAGAYEQYF
>.|TRBJ1-1|.|TRBV11-2
TGTGCCAGCAGCTTCTCCCGAAGGAGGGGTAGGAACACTGAAGCTTTCTTT
CASSFSRRRGRNTEAFF
>.|TRBJ2-7|.|TRBV18
TGTGCCAGCTCACTGGACGGGAGCGGGGAGCAGTACTTC
CASSLDGSGEQYF
>.|TRBJ2-2|.|TRBV11-2
TGTGCCAGCAGCTTTCGAGACTTCTTCACCGGGGAGCTGTTTTTT
CASSFRDFFTGELFF
>TRBD1|TRBJ2-1|.|TRBV7-9
TGTGCCAGCAGCTTAAGTGGACAGGGGGCGCATGAGCAGTTCTTC
CASSLSGQGAHEQFF